This passage covers 32 T cell receptor beta chains from one sample sequenced in a study of memory CD4+ T cells and cytomegalovirus serostatus. Profiling relied on immunoSEQ multiplex PCR, and the TCRdb table lists in-frame clones only, not all of them. The sample has 84,000 or so clones, over 80% seen once. Single viable CD3+CD4+CD8-CD45RO+ cells were sorted as the memory CD4+ T cells. Sequences were obtained from memory CD4+ T cells from blood. These receptor sequences come from an adult in good health and CMV-seronegative.

The chain employs TRBV6-5 and TRBJ2-5; 11 nucleotides agree with TRBD2. This CDR3 comprises 16 residues. The germline CDR1 and CDR2 sequences are MNHEY and SVGAGI. Trimming removed 4 bases from V and 4 bases from J; junction bases left unmatched: 8. CDR3: CASSSRGTSGGETQYF. The DNA of the CDR3 is TGTGCCAGCAGTTCCCGGGGGACTAGCGGTGGAGAGACCCAGTACTTC.

The chain couples TRBV7-2 to TRBJ2-7, with D maybe TRBD1 (5 bases). Trimming cost V 2 bases and J 7 bases, with 9 bases left between them. Looked up from germline, CDR1 is SGHTA and CDR2 is FQGNSA. This CDR3 contains 12 residues. CDR3 loop: CASSLQGLEQYF. As DNA, the CDR3 is TGTGCCAGCAGCTTACAGGGTTTAGAGCAGTACTTC.

The chain recombines TRBV5-4 with TRBJ1-4; perhaps TRBD1 as D (5 bases). Germline V gives CDR1 SGHNT, CDR2 YYREEE (reference sequence). V gave up 0 bases and J gave up 7 bases, with 16 bases separating them. The CDR3 spans 16 residues. The CDR3 coding sequence is TGTGCCAGCAGCTTGGGCAGGGAGAGGGTGGGTGAAAAACTGTTTTTT. Its protein product is CASSLGRERVGEKLFF.

The CDR3 spells CASSPWEGYEQYF. CDR3 nucleotides: TGTGCCAGCAGCCCATGGGAGGGGTACGAGCAGTACTTC. The chain joins TRBV5-8 to TRBJ2-7; 7 bases map to TRBD2. Germline values: CDR1 SGHTS, CDR2 YDEGEE. J lost 4 bases, V lost 4 bases, and 5 bases had no gene match. The CDR3 has 13 amino acids.

This clone was detected only a few times. The chain recombines TRBV2 with TRBJ2-2; D unclear. V lost 6 bases, J lost 7 bases, and 9 bases lay in between. The CDR3 is made up of 12 amino acids. Germline values: CDR1 SNHLY, CDR2 FYNNEI. In DNA, the CDR3 is TGTGCCAGCAGGGCGAGAAACGGGGAGCTGTTTTTT. It specifies CASRARNGELFF.

The J gene is TRBJ2-3, the V gene TRBV5-1, with D possibly TRBD2 on 5 matching bases. Germline lookup yields CDR1 SGHRS and CDR2 YFSETQ. Trimming removed 2 bases at V and 6 bases at J, with 19 bases between. The CDR3 length is 16 residues. The CDR3: CASSFGGWERGDTQYF. The DNA for the CDR3 is TGCGCCAGCAGCTTCGGCGGGTGGGAGCGAGGGGATACGCAGTATTTT.

The chain recombines TRBV5-8 with TRBJ1-5; the match to TRBD1 covers 8 bases. The CDR3 loop spans 15 amino acids. Germline values: CDR1 SGHTS, CDR2 YDEGEE. V gave up 4 bases and J gave up 7 bases; unmatched junction bases: 10. The CDR3 region has the DNA TGTGCCAGCAGCGGCCCTTGGACAGGGTCCCAGCCCCAGCATTTT. This gives the protein CASSGPWTGSQPQHF.

The chain uses TRBV2 and TRBJ2-3; 7 nucleotides line up with TRBD2. The V segment lost 5 bases and the J segment 1 base; nucleotides outside the gene matches: 3. Germline CDR1 and CDR2: SNHLY and FYNNEI. This CDR3 contains 14 residues. The CDR3 spells CASSTGGGTDTQYF. CDR3 in DNA: TGTGCCAGCAGTACTGGGGGGGGCACAGATACGCAGTATTTT.

The V call is TRBV6-6, the J call TRBJ2-7; no reliable D call. The CDR3 is 12 residues long. The V end was cut by 6 bases, the J end by 7 bases, with 13 bases between. The V gene's germline CDR1 is MNHNY and CDR2 SVGAGI (reference sequence). CDR3 DNA sequence: TGTGCCAGCAGGGAGCCCCCAGAGGAGCAGTACTTC. Amino acid sequence: CASREPPEEQYF.

The chain carries TRBV7-9 and TRBJ1-1; perhaps TRBD1 as D (5 bases). Looked up from germline, CDR1 is SEHNR and CDR2 is FQNEAQ (reference sequence). The CDR3 has 17 amino acids. V was trimmed by 5 bases and J by 1 base, leaving 20 bases between them. As DNA, the CDR3 is TGTGCCAGCAGCCCGCCGAAGGGGTGGGCAGGGAACACTGAAGCTTTCTTT. It encodes CASSPPKGWAGNTEAFF.

CDR3 region: CAWARGGGTDTQYF. The CDR3 DNA reads as TGTGCCTGGGCCCGGGGCGGGGGCACAGATACGCAGTATTTT. This chain connects TRBV30 to TRBJ2-3, with TRBD2 as a possible D gene (6 bases). The CDR3 extends over 14 amino acids. With 5 bases removed from V and 1 base from J, the gap between germline ends came to 13 bases. Germline V gene data show CDR1 as GTSNPN and CDR2 as SVGIG (reference sequence).

The chain has TRBV30 and TRBJ1-2, with a possible D match to TRBD1 (6 bases). V dropped 4 bases and J dropped 5 bases, with 14 bases sitting between them. CDR3 size: 13 residues. The germline V gene encodes CDR1 GTSNPN and CDR2 SVGIG (reference sequence). The CDR3 loop is CAWNFNREYGYTF. The CDR3 nucleotides read TGTGCCTGGAATTTTAACAGGGAGTATGGCTACACCTTC.

CDR3 DNA: TGTGCCAGCAGGGACACTAGCGGTGGGGAGCTGTTTTTT. Translation gives CASRDTSGGELFF. J is TRBJ2-2 and V is TRBV2; 8 positions match TRBD2. This CDR3 has 13 amino acids. The J segment lost 8 bases and the V segment lost 6 bases, leaving 5 bases of the junction unmatched. Germline CDR1 and CDR2: SNHLY and FYNNEI.

This chain connects TRBV5-1 to TRBJ1-1, with D unresolved. This CDR3 comprises 12 residues. The ends were cut back, 0 bases at V and 5 bases at J, with 5 bases in the middle. The germline CDR1 and CDR2 sequences are SGHRS and YFSETQ. The CDR3 here is CASSLGVTEAFF. CDR3 coding DNA: TGCGCCAGCAGCTTGGGTGTTACTGAAGCTTTCTTT.

The chain couples TRBV9 to TRBJ2-3, with TRBD2 as a possible D gene (6 bases). The V gene's germline CDR1 is SGDLS and CDR2 YYNGEE. Trimming shortened V by 3 bases and J by 3 bases, and 8 bases separated the two germline ends. CDR3 length: 13 residues. The CDR3 sequence is CASSERGTDTQYF. The DNA of the CDR3 is TGTGCCAGCAGCGAACGGGGGACAGATACGCAGTATTTT.

The chain uses TRBV5-1 and TRBJ1-4; the D gene is possibly TRBD1 (5 bases). The CDR3 length is 14 residues. V lost 4 bases, J lost 6 bases, and 13 bases lay in between. CDR1 is SGHRS, CDR2 YFSETQ, per germline. The CDR3 DNA follows: TGCGCCAGCAGCCTGGGGGATCCGGATGAAAAACTGTTTTTT. It specifies CASSLGDPDEKLFF.

The rearrangement joins TRBV5-5 to TRBJ2-3; TRBD1 agrees at 10 bases. CDR3 length: 16 residues. Germline V lookup: CDR1 SGHKS, CDR2 YYEKEE (reference sequence). V lost 4 bases to trimming and J lost 5 bases; unmatched junction nucleotides: 10. The CDR3 DNA is TGTGCCAGCAGCCGACATGGGACAGGGGTCGGAGATACGCAGTATTTT. This codes for CASSRHGTGVGDTQYF.

This chain uses TRBV7-6 with TRBJ2-3; perhaps TRBD1 as D (6 bases). Germline loops: CDR1 SGHVS, CDR2 FNYEAQ. V dropped 1 base and J dropped 0 bases, with 11 bases sitting between them. The CDR3 loop spans 16 amino acids. CDR3 DNA: TGTGCCAGCAGCTTAGAACAGGGCCTTAGCACAGATACGCAGTATTTT. It translates to CASSLEQGLSTDTQYF.

CDR3 nucleotide sequence: TGTGCCAGCAGTTACAGGACCGAGCAGTACTTC. Its translation: CASSYRTEQYF. V usage is TRBV6-6 and J usage is TRBJ2-7; no firm D call. The CDR3 totals 11 residues. The V and J ends lost 2 bases and 6 bases respectively, with 5 bases between them. Germline V gene sequence: CDR1 MNHNY, CDR2 SVGAGI (reference sequence).

The chain has TRBV7-3 and TRBJ2-6; D is unresolved. Per germline, CDR1 SGHTA and CDR2 FQGTGA. Deletions cut 1 base from V and 4 bases from J, with 5 bases between. The CDR3 loop spans 14 amino acids. The CDR3 nucleotides read TGTGCCAGCAGCTTAAGTTCCGGGGCCAACGTCCTGACTTTC. It specifies CASSLSSGANVLTF.

The V and J genes are TRBV4-3 and TRBJ2-1; 10 bases are a match to TRBD2. The CDR3 has 15 amino acids. J lost 8 bases, V lost 2 bases, and 6 bases had no gene match. The germline V gene encodes CDR1 LGHNA and CDR2 YSLEER. CDR3 loop: CASSQKGGTSDEQFF. CDR3 DNA: TGCGCCAGCAGCCAAAAAGGGGGGACTAGCGATGAGCAGTTCTTC.

The rearrangement links TRBV27 to TRBJ1-5, with D tentatively TRBD1 (5 bases). CDR3 length equals 12 residues. Germline V lookup: CDR1 MNHEY, CDR2 SMNVEV (reference sequence). V lost 10 bases and J lost 4, with 11 bases in between. The CDR3 sequence: CATPGRNQPQHF. The CDR3 DNA is TGTGCCACACCAGGGAGGAATCAGCCCCAGCATTTT.

Details on this clone: The junction departs from germline at one end; a sequencing error may be responsible. The genes are TRBV7-7 and TRBJ2-6, with D possibly matching TRBD1 (5 bases). CDR1 is SSHAT, CDR2 FNYEAQ, per germline (reference sequence). This CDR3 is 15 amino acids long. DNA of the CDR3: TGTGCTAGCAGCTCTCAGGGCCCTGGGGCCAACGTCCTGACTTTC. Its translation is CASSSQGPGANVLTF.

This chain uses TRBV7-6 with TRBJ1-1, with TRBD1 as a possible D gene (5 bases). V lost 5 bases to trimming and J lost 0 bases, with 10 bases between them. The CDR3 spans 14 residues. Germline V lookup: CDR1 SGHVS, CDR2 FNYEAQ. CDR3 loop: CASSPWGMNTEAFF. In DNA form, the CDR3 reads TGTGCCAGCAGCCCCTGGGGGATGAACACTGAAGCTTTCTTT.

The chain employs TRBV28 and TRBJ2-2; D gene ambiguous. The V end lost 6 bases, the J end lost 2 bases, and 7 bases lay between the germline ends. Looked up from germline, CDR1 is MDHEN and CDR2 is SYDVKM. This CDR3 region has 13 residues. Written as DNA, the CDR3 is TGTGCCAGCAGCCCAATAAACACCGGGGAGCTGTTTTTT. It yields the protein CASSPINTGELFF.

The V call is TRBV29-1, the J call TRBJ1-4; D gene ambiguous. The V and J ends lost 0 bases and 14 bases respectively, with 13 bases between them. The CDR3 spans 12 residues. CDR1 and CDR2 from the germline V gene are SQVTM and ANQGSEA. This CDR3 is CSVEDRRDRLFF. CDR3 nucleotides: TGCAGCGTTGAAGATCGGAGAGACCGTCTGTTTTTT.

The chain is built from TRBV7-9 and TRBJ1-5, with unresolved D. CDR1 is SEHNR, CDR2 FQNEAQ, per germline (reference sequence). The CDR3 length is 14 residues. With 5 bases removed from V and 0 bases from J, the gap between germline ends came to 8 bases. The CDR3 reads CASSRLNSNQPQHF. In DNA, the CDR3 is TGTGCCAGCAGCCGTCTAAATAGCAATCAGCCCCAGCATTTT.

The chain links TRBV5-1 to TRBJ2-5; a possible D gene is TRBD1 (5 bases). Germline V gene data show CDR1 as SGHRS and CDR2 as YFSETQ. This CDR3 has 15 amino acids. Deletions cut 0 bases from V and 4 bases from J, with 13 bases between. CDR3 DNA: TGCGCCAGCAGCTTGGTTCAGGGCGTGAGAGAGACCCAGTACTTC. Protein product: CASSLVQGVRETQYF.

The rearrangement links TRBV7-2 to TRBJ2-1; D gene ambiguous. V lost 1 base and J 0 bases, leaving 13 bases between the germline ends. The CDR3 is 17 residues long. Germline V gene sequence: CDR1 SGHTA, CDR2 FQGNSA. The CDR3 coding sequence is TGTGCCAGCAGCTTAGGGGCTGGCTCGAGCTCCTACAATGAGCAGTTCTTC. Translated, it gives CASSLGAGSSSYNEQFF.

The V gene is TRBV7-9, the J gene TRBJ1-2; 7 bases fit TRBD1. The CDR3 sequence is 15 residues long. J was trimmed by 3 bases and V by 1 base; bases with no gene match: 5. The V gene's germline CDR1 is SEHNR and CDR2 FQNEAQ (reference sequence). The DNA for the CDR3 is TGTGCCAGCAGCTTAGATGAGGGGGCTGACTATGGCTACACCTTC. This sequence encodes CASSLDEGADYGYTF.

This clone was recorded once. The V call is TRBV2, the J call TRBJ2-2; no definite D call. The V and J ends lost 8 bases and 2 bases respectively, with 15 bases between them. The CDR3 covers 15 residues. Per germline, CDR1 SNHLY and CDR2 FYNNEI. Here the CDR3 reads CASWQGLINTGELFF. The CDR3, as DNA: TGTGCCAGCTGGCAAGGCCTCATAAACACCGGGGAGCTGTTTTTT.

The chain recombines TRBV7-2 with TRBJ2-5, with D hard to call. V dropped 2 bases and J dropped 7 bases, with 8 bases sitting between them. Germline-derived CDR1 and CDR2 are SGHTA and FQGNSA. The CDR3 runs 12 residues. CDR3 coding DNA: TGTGCCAGCAGCTTATCTATGAGGACCCAGTACTTC. This translates into CASSLSMRTQYF.